This T cell receptor beta chain was obtained from a study of response to subunit inactivated influenza vaccine. General observations from the study: Each seasonal influenza vaccination, the authors suggested, recruits few new T cells.

In the case of this clonotype: The antigen is undetermined.

TCRdb reprocessed the RT-PCR reads via MiXCR and lists one record per CDR3 protein. The table lists 600,000 to 850,000 distinct CDR3 sequences, approximately 15% of them singletons, with around 7.6% in the top ten. This specimen consisted of PBMCs from blood, obtained roughly 15 days before vaccination. The sequence was obtained from a man aged 45-60 years who received an inactivated influenza vaccine.

CDR3 in amino acids: CASSQETSTSQYNEQFF. DNA of the CDR3: TGCGCCAGCAGCCAAGAAACCTCGACTAGCCAGTACAATGAGCAGTTCTTC. The chain links TRBV4-3 to TRBJ2-1; TRBD2 agrees at 7 bases. Trimming took 0 bases from V and 4 from J; bases not matched to a gene: 9. The CDR3 is 17 amino acids. CDR1 and CDR2 (germline): LGHNA, YSLEER.